The clone carrying this TCR beta chain appeared once. The antigen remains undetermined. For approximately 10 days, 10^5 sorted CD4+ cells grew with T cell-depleted PBMCs and CEF. Germline CDR1 and CDR2: SGHNT and YYREEE (reference sequence). The ends were cut back, 4 bases at V and 6 bases at J, with 16 bases in the middle. The CDR3 is made up of 14 amino acids. Using immunoSEQ multiplex PCR, the repertoire was profiled, and TCRdb retains in-frame clones only, with some absent. The profile shows tens of thousands of clones, around 80% of them singletons. The data were taken from a study of CD4 T cells in relation to SARS-CoV-2 and coronaviruses. On the study more broadly: TCR beta CDR3s were sequenced after roughly nine-day antigen culture of PBMCs.

Sequencing used memory CD4+ T cells from PBMCs, cultured in vitro. The chain carries TRBV5-4 and TRBJ1-1; no clear D gene. The TCR originated in an adult with COVID-19. The CDR3 nucleotides are TGTGCCAGCAGCCAGGACCCTACCGATTCTGAAGCTTTCTTT. Its translation: CASSQDPTDSEAFF.